This T cell receptor beta chain was sequenced for a study of identical twins. Whole-study findings and limits: The study drew conclusions from cross-sectional statistical analysis, not from following the same donors.

The V gene's germline CDR1 is SQVTM and CDR2 ANQGSEA. The CDR3 loop spans 13 amino acids. With 3 bases removed from V and 1 base from J, the gap between germline ends came to 10 bases. This clonotype has a handful of counts. What it binds is not known. TCRdb itself ran the 5' RACE reads through MiXCR, one entry per CDR3 protein. Here the sample spans 750,000 to 950,000 distinct CDR3 sequences, more than 9% being singletons. These same data were also listed under a study on yellow fever vaccine responses in identical twins.

V gene TRBV29-1 combines with J gene TRBJ2-7; the D gene is possibly TRBD2 (6 bases). The sample taken for sequencing was PBMCs. The TCR comes from a woman younger than 35 in good health. For the CDR3, the DNA is TGCAGCGTTGAGGAGGGTACTTCCTACGAGCAGTACTTC. This translates into CSVEEGTSYEQYF.